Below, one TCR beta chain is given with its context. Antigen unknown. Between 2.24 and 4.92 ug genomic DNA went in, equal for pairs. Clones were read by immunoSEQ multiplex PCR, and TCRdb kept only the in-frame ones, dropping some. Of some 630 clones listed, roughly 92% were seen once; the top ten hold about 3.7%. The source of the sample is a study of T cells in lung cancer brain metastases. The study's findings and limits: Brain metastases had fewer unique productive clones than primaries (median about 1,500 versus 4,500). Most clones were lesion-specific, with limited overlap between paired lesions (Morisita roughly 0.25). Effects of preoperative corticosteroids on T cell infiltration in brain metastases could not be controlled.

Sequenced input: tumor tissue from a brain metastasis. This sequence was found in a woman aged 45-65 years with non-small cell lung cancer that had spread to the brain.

Here the CDR3 reads CASSPWGLQDGNTIYF. In nucleotides, the CDR3 is TGTGCCAGCAGCCCCTGGGGACTTCAGGACGGAAACACCATATATTTT. The chain carries TRBV16 and TRBJ1-3, with D possibly matching TRBD1 (5 bases). Looked up from germline, CDR1 is KGHSY and CDR2 is FQNENV. V was pared by 4 bases and J by 4 bases, with 17 bases between. The CDR3 runs to 16 residues.